The sequence of this T cell receptor (beta chain) was determined in a study of cytomegalovirus exposure and HLA in healthy donors. Study context: Roughly 80 million unique TCRs from HLA-typed donors were held in an early data release. Findings of the study overall: TCR beta V segments were, for the most part, productive about 87% or about 30% of the time in an earlier analysis. Most of the CMV-associated TCR beta chains (in a later analysis) appeared to be HLA-restricted.

With 60 Vbeta and 13 Jbeta primers, the PCR was carried out. Here immunoSEQ multiplex PCR was the method, and the copy in TCRdb shows in-frame clones only, minus some. Among a few hundred thousand clones listed, 70% to 85% were seen once. Of note for this clone: Its antigen remains unknown.

The CDR3 is 16 residues long. Trimming shortened V by 8 bases and J by 0 bases, and 14 bases separated the two germline ends. Germline CDR1 and CDR2: WSHSY and SAAADI. Material for sequencing was PBMCs. The clonotype was recovered from a middle-aged woman in good health and CMV-seronegative. V is TRBV10-2 and J is TRBJ2-6, with a tentative D call TRBD2 (5 bases). The CDR3: CASLGEGHSGANVLTF. CDR3 DNA: TGCGCCAGCCTCGGAGAGGGTCACTCTGGGGCCAACGTCCTGACTTTC.